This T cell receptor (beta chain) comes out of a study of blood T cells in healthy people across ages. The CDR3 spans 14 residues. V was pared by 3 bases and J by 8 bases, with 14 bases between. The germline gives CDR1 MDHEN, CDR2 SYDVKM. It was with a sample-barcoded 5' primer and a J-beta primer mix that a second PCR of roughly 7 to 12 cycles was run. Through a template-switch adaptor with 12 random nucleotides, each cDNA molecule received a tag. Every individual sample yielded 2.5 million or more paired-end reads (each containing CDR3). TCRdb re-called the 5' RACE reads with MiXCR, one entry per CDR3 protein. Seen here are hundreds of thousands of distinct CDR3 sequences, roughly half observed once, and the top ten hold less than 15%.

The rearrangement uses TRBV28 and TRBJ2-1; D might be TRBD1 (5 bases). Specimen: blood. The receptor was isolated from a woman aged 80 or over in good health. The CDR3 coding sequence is TGTGCCAGCAGTTTCCCGACAACAGGCCATGAGCAGTTCTTC. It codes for CASSFPTTGHEQFF. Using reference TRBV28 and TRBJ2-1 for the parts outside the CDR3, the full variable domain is DVKVTQSSRYLVKRTGEKVFLECVQDMDHENMFWYRQDPGLGLRLIYFSYDVKMKEKGDIPEGYSVSREKKERFSLILESASTNQTSMYLCASSFPTTGHEQFFGPGTRLTVL.